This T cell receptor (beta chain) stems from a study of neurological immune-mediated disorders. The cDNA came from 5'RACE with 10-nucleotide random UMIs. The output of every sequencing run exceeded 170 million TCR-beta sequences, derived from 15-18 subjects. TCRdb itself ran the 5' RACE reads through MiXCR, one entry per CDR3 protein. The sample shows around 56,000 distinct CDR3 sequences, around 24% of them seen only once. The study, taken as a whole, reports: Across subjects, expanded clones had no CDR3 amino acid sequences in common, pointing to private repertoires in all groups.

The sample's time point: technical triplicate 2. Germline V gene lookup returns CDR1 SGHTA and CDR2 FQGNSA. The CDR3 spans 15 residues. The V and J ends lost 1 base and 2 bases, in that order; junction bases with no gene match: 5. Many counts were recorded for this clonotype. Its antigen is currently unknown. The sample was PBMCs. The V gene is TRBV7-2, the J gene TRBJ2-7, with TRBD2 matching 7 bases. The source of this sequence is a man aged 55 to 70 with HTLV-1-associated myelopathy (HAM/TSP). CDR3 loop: CASSLDASGTYEQYF. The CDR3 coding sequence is TGTGCCAGCAGCTTAGACGCTAGCGGCACCTACGAGCAGTACTTC. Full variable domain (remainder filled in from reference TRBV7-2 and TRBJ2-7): GAGVSQSPSNKVTEKGKDVELRCDPISGHTALYWYRQSLGQGLEFLIYFQGNSAPDKSGLPSDRFSAERTGGSVSTLTIQRTQQEDSAVYLCASSLDASGTYEQYFGPGTRLTVT.